Listed below are T cell receptor beta chains from one sample, sequenced in a study of response to subunit inactivated influenza vaccine. One entry per CDR3 protein results from TCRdb running MiXCR on the RT-PCR reads. The table includes approximately 520,000 distinct CDR3 sequences, over 25% detected once. Sequencing was performed on CD4+ T cells sorted from PBMCs, taken 5 days after vaccination. Receptors were obtained from a man in his forties or fifties who received an inactivated influenza vaccine. Both conserved end residues are part of each CDR3. D genes are given only for firm matches. A clone size is listed for some rows: how often the clone was seen (once, few, many), or a class if it is expanded.

clone_size	v_call	j_call	d_call	cdr3_nt	cdr3_aa
-	TRBV12-3/TRBV12-4	TRBJ2-3	TRBD2	TGTGCCAGCAGGGCCCAAGGACTAGCGGACACAGATACGCAGTATTTT	CASRAQGLADTDTQYF
few	TRBV20-1	TRBJ2-1	TRBD2	TGCAGTGCTAGCGCCGGGGTTAGCGGGTTGTCCTACAATGAGCAGTTCTTC	CSASAGVSGLSYNEQFF
few	TRBV10-3	TRBJ2-7	TRBD1	TGTGCCATCAGTGAGTCGACAGGGGTTATCTACGAGCAGTACTTC	CAISESTGVIYEQYF
-	TRBV7-3	TRBJ2-1	TRBD2	TGTGCCAGCAGCCCGGGACTAGCGGGAGTGGATGAGCAGTTCTTC	CASSPGLAGVDEQFF
few	TRBV7-9	TRBJ1-2	-	TGTGCCAGCAGCCGATCACAGGGCGTCTATGGCTACACCTTC	CASSRSQGVYGYTF
-	TRBV5-1	TRBJ1-1	-	TGCGCCAGCAGCTCCAATGTTGCTCTGGGCACTGAAGCTTTCTTT	CASSSNVALGTEAFF
-	TRBV4-2	TRBJ2-1	-	TGTGCCAGCAGCCCGAGCAGGAGTTTCTACAATGAGCAGTTCTTC	CASSPSRSFYNEQFF
-	TRBV6-1	TRBJ2-5	TRBD2	TGTGCCAGCAGTAGGACTAGGGTAGAGACCCAGTACTTC	CASSRTRVETQYF
-	TRBV10-3	TRBJ1-6	TRBD1	TGTGCCATCAGGGGACAGGGCCATAATTCACCCCTCCACTTT	CAIRGQGHNSPLHF
many	TRBV7-2	TRBJ2-2	TRBD2	TGTGCCAGCAGCCTGGGACTAGCGGGAGGATCCACCGGGGAGCTGTTTTTT	CASSLGLAGGSTGELFF
-	TRBV5-7	TRBJ2-7	TRBD1	TGTGCCAGCAGCCCCCGGGACAGGCCTAATTTCTCCTACGAGCAGTACTTC	CASSPRDRPNFSYEQYF
few	TRBV20-1	TRBJ1-3	-	TGCAGTGCTAGATCTGGCGGGACGTCCTCTGGAAACACCATATATTTT	CSARSGGTSSGNTIYF
-	TRBV12-3/TRBV12-4	TRBJ1-5	-	TGTGCCAGCAGCCCAGGGGATTTAGTTCAGCCCCAGCATTTT	CASSPGDLVQPQHF
few	TRBV29-1	TRBJ2-1	TRBD2	TGCAGCGTCACTAGCGGGGGGGCGACTGAGCAGTTCTTC	CSVTSGGATEQFF
-	TRBV18	TRBJ2-1	TRBD2	TGTGCCAGCTCATATAATTCAGGGACTAGCTACAATGAGCAGTTCTTC	CASSYNSGTSYNEQFF
-	TRBV18	TRBJ2-2	TRBD1	TGTGCCAGCTCACGGGACAGACTGAACACCGGGGAGCTGTTTTTT	CASSRDRLNTGELFF
-	TRBV20-1	TRBJ2-2	TRBD2	TGCAGTGCTAGAGATCCGGCGGGAGTCGGCACCGGGGAGCTGTTTTTT	CSARDPAGVGTGELFF
-	TRBV24-1	TRBJ1-5	-	TGTGCCACCAGTGGCCGAGCTACCACTCAGCCCCAGCATTTT	CATSGRATTQPQHF
few	TRBV5-1	TRBJ2-1	-	TGCGCCAGCAATCCGGACTCCTCCTACAATGAGCAGTTCTTC	CASNPDSSYNEQFF
few	TRBV20-1	TRBJ2-1	-	TGCAGTGCTCCAGACACCTACAATGAGCAGTTCTTC	CSAPDTYNEQFF
-	TRBV6-1	TRBJ2-2	-	TGTGCCAGCAGTGTTACAGGGCCAAACACCGGGGAGCTGTTTTTT	CASSVTGPNTGELFF
few	TRBV7-2	TRBJ1-2	-	TGTGCCAGCAGCTTAGGAAACAGGGATGGCTACACCTTC	CASSLGNRDGYTF
-	TRBV5-1	TRBJ2-7	-	TGCGCCAGCAGCTTGGACAGCTTAAATCCCTACGAGCAGTACTTC	CASSLDSLNPYEQYF
few	TRBV5-1	TRBJ1-2	-	TGCGCCAGCAGCGCCGGGGGGACGGTTAACTATGGCTACACCTTC	CASSAGGTVNYGYTF
few	TRBV7-2	TRBJ2-3	TRBD2	TGTGCCAGCAGCCTCACTAGCGGGAACACAGATACGCAGTATTTT	CASSLTSGNTDTQYF
-	TRBV6-2/TRBV6-3	TRBJ1-1	-	TGTGCCAGCAGTTACTTGATCCGTACAGGGACCAACACTGAAGCTTTCTTT	CASSYLIRTGTNTEAFF
few	TRBV12-3/TRBV12-4	TRBJ2-3	TRBD1	TGTGCCAGCGGGACAGGGGCTTCAGATACGCAGTATTTT	CASGTGASDTQYF
-	TRBV6-5	TRBJ2-2	-	TGTGCCAGCAGGTCACTCGGGACCGGGGAGCTGTTTTTT	CASRSLGTGELFF
-	TRBV27	TRBJ2-2	TRBD2	TGTGCCAGCAGCAAGTCGGGGACTAGCGTAGGGGGGGAGCTGTTTTTT	CASSKSGTSVGGELFF
-	TRBV20-1	TRBJ2-7	TRBD1	TGCAGTGCTAGCATGCTATTAGGGGACAGCTCCTACGAGCAGTACTTC	CSASMLLGDSSYEQYF
-	TRBV5-5	TRBJ2-7	TRBD2	TGTGCCAGCAGCTGGACGACGGGAGGGCCCTTGGAGCAGTACTTC	CASSWTTGGPLEQYF
-	TRBV6-5	TRBJ2-7	-	TGTGCCAGCAGTTACGGGGCGGCCAGGTACGAGCAGTACTTC	CASSYGAARYEQYF
-	TRBV5-5	TRBJ1-3	-	TGTGCCAGCAGCGGCAGGGCTGGAAACACCATATATTTT	CASSGRAGNTIYF
many	TRBV20-1	TRBJ2-3	-	TGCAGTGCTAGAGTAGCCGGCACAGATACGCAGTATTTT	CSARVAGTDTQYF
-	TRBV7-2	TRBJ1-6	-	TGTGCCAGCAGCTTAAGCGGGAGGGGCGTTAATTCACCCCTCCACTTT	CASSLSGRGVNSPLHF
-	TRBV29-1	TRBJ2-1	TRBD2	TGCAGCGTCTGGACTAGCGGGACCTCCTTACAGTTCTTC	CSVWTSGTSLQFF
-	TRBV28	TRBJ2-7	-	TGTGCCAGCAGTATCAGGGTTCCTTACGAGCAGTACTTC	CASSIRVPYEQYF
once	TRBV15	TRBJ2-7	-	TGTGCCACCAGCAGAGACCTGTTCCCCTCCTCCTACGAGCAGTACTTC	CATSRDLFPSSYEQYF
many	TRBV20-1	TRBJ2-1	-	TGCAGTGCTAGCCGAGCTTCCTACAATGAGCAGTTCTTC	CSASRASYNEQFF
-	TRBV6-5	TRBJ2-1	TRBD1	TGTGCCAGCAGTTTGGGCCAGGGGGACTACAATGAGCAGTTCTTC	CASSLGQGDYNEQFF
-	TRBV13	TRBJ2-3	-	TGTGCCAGCACCCCAGGAAAAGGGGGAGACACAGATACGCAGTATTTT	CASTPGKGGDTDTQYF
few	TRBV12-3/TRBV12-4	TRBJ2-7	TRBD1	TGTGCCAGCAGTTCTGGGTTTGGTCAGGGGGCGGTTTACGAGCAGTACTTC	CASSSGFGQGAVYEQYF
-	TRBV6-1	TRBJ1-2	-	TGTGCCAGCAGTAAGGATTCCGGGGATTGGGCTAACTATGGCTACACCTTC	CASSKDSGDWANYGYTF
few	TRBV7-2	TRBJ1-3	-	TGTGCCAGCAGCTTAGCAGGCGGCAGCTCTGGAAACACCATATATTTT	CASSLAGGSSGNTIYF
few	TRBV4-3	TRBJ2-5	-	TGCGCCAGCACCGCCAGGGTATCGGGGAGACACCAAGAGACCCAGTACTTC	CASTARVSGRHQETQYF
-	TRBV7-2	TRBJ1-4	TRBD1	TGTGCCAGCAGCTCCGGGACAGGGAGGCAAAAACTGTTTTTT	CASSSGTGRQKLFF